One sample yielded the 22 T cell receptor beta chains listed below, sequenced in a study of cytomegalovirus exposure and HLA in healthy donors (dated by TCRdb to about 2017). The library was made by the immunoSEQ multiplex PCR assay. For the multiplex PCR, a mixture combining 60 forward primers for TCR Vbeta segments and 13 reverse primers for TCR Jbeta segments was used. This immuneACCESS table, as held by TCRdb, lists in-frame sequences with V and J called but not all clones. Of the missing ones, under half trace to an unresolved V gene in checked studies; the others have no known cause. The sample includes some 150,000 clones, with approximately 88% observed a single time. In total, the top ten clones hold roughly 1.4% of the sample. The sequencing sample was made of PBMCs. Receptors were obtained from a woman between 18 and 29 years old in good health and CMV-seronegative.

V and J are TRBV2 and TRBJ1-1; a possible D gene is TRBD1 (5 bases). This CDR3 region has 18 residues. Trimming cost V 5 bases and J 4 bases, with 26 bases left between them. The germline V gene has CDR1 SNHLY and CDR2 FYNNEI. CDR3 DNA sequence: TGTGCCAGCAGTAGTCTTCGGGGGGTTTCGAGGCGCGGCACTGAAGCTTTCTTT. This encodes CASSSLRGVSRRGTEAFF.

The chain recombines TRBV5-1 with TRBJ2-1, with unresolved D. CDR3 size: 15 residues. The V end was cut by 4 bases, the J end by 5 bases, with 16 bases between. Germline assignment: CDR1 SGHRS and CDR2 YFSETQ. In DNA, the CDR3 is TGCGCCAGCAGCCCACACCGCTTCCTCGACAATGAGCAGTTCTTC. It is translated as CASSPHRFLDNEQFF.

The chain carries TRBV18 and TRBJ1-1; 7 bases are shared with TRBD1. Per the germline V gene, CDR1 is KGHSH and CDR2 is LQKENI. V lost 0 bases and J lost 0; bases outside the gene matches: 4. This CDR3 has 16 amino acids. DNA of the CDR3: TGTGCCAGCTCACCACCGACAGGGCTTATGAACACTGAAGCTTTCTTT. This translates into CASSPPTGLMNTEAFF.

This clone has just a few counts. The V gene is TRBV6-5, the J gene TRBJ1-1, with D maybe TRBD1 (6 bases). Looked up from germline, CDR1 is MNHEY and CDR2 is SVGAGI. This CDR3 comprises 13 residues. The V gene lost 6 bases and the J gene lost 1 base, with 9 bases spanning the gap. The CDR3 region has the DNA TGTGCCAGCAGCGAACAGGGGAACACTGAAGCTTTCTTT. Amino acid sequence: CASSEQGNTEAFF.

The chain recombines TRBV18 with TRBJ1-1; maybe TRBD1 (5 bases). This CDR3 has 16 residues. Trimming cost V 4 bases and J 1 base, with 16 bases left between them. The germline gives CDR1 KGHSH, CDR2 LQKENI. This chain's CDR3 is CASSQGARVENTEAFF. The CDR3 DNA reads TGTGCCAGCTCACAAGGCGCCAGGGTAGAGAACACTGAAGCTTTCTTT.

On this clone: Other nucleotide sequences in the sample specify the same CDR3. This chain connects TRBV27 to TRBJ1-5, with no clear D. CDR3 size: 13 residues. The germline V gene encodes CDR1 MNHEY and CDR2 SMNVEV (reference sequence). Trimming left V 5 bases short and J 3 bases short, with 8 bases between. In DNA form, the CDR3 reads TGTGCCAGCAGTCTCGTTTTCAATCAGCCCCAGCATTTT. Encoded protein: CASSLVFNQPQHF.

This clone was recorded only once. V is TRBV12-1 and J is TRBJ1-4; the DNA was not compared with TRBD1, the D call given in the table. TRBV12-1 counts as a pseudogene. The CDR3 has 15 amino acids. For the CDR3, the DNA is TGTGCCAGCAGCTTAACCGGGACAGGGAATGAAAAACTGTTTTTT. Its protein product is CASSLTGTGNEKLFF.

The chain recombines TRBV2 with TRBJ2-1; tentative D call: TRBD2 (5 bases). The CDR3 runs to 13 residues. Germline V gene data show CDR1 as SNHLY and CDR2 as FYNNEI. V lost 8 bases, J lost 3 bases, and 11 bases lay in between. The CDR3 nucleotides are TGTGCCAGCGGGAGCAGTCACTACAATGAGCAGTTCTTC. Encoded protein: CASGSSHYNEQFF.

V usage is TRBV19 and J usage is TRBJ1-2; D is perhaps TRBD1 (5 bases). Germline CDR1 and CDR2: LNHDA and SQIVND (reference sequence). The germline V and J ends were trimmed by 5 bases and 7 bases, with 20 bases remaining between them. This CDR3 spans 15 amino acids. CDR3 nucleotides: TGTGCCAGTAGTGTAGGGGAGGGTAGTGTATTTGGCTACACCTTC. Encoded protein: CASSVGEGSVFGYTF.

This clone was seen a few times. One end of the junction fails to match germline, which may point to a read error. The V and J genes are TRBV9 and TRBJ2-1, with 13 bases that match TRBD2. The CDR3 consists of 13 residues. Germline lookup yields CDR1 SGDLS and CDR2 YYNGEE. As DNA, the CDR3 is TGTGCCAGCAGCGCCTCAGGCGGGACTAGCGGGGTCTTC. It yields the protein CASSASGGTSGVF. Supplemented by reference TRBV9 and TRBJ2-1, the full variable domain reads DSGVTQTPKHLITATGQRVTLRCSPRSGDLSVYWYQQSLDQGLQFLIQYYNGEERAKGNILERFSAQQFPDLHSELNLSSLELGDSALYFCASSASGGTSGVFGPGTRLTVL.

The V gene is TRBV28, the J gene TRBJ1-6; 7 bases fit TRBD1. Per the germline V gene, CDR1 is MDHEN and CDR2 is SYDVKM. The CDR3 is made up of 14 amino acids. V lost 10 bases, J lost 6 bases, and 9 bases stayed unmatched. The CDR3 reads CATRQGVINSPLHF. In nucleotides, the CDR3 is TGTGCCACCCGTCAGGGGGTAATTAATTCACCCCTCCACTTT.

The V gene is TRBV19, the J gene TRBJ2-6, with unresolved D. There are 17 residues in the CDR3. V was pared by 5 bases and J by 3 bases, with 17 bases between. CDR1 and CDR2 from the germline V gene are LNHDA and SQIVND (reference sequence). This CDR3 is CASSEVLMAIGANVLTF. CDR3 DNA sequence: TGTGCCAGTAGTGAGGTTTTGATGGCTATTGGGGCCAACGTCCTGACTTTC.

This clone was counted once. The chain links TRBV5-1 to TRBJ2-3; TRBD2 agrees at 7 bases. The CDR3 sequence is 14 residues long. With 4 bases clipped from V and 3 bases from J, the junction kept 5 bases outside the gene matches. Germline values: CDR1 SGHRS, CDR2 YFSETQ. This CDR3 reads CASSVSGVTDTQYF. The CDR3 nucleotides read TGCGCCAGCAGCGTCAGCGGGGTGACAGATACGCAGTATTTT.

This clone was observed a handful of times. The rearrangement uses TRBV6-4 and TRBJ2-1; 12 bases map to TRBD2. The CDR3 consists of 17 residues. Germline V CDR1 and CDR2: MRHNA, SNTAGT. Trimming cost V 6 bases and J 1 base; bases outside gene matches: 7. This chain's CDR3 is CASSSLAGGPSYNEQFF. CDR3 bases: TGTGCCAGCAGCTCACTAGCGGGGGGTCCTTCCTACAATGAGCAGTTCTTC.

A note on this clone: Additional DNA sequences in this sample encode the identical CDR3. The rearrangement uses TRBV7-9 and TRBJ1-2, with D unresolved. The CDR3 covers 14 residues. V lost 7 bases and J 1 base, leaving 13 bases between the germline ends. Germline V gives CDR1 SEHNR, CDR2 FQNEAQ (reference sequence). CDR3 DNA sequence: TGTGCCAGCAATCTCGAGGAAATTAACTATGGCTACACCTTC. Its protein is CASNLEEINYGYTF.

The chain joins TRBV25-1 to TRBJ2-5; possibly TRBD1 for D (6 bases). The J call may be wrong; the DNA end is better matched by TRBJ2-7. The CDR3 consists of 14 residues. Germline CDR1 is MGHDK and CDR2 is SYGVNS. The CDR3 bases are TGTGCCAGCAGTGGGGGGCAGGGTAGGTACGAGCAGTACTTC. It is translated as CASSGGQGRYEQYF.

The CDR3 sequence: CASSLGGGNNSPLHF. CDR3 DNA sequence: TGCGCCAGCAGCTTGGGGGGAGGGAACAATTCACCCCTCCACTTT. The V and J genes are TRBV5-1 and TRBJ1-6; D unclear. The CDR3 is 15 residues long. The V and J ends lost 0 bases and 7 bases respectively, with 11 bases between them. Germline values: CDR1 SGHRS, CDR2 YFSETQ. The full variable domain, completed using reference TRBV5-1 and TRBJ1-6, is KAGVTQTPRYLIKTRGQQVTLSCSPISGHRSVSWYQQTPGQGLQFLFEYFSETQRNKGNFPGRFSGRQFSNSRSEMNVSTLELGDSALYLCASSLGGGNNSPLHFGNGTRLTVT.

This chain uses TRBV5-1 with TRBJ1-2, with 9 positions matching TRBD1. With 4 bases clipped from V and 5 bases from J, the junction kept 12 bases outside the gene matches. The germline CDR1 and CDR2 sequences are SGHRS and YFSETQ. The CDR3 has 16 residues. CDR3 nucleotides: TGCGCCAGCAGCGGAAAAACAGGGGGCGGTTGGTATGGCTACACCTTC. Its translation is CASSGKTGGGWYGYTF.

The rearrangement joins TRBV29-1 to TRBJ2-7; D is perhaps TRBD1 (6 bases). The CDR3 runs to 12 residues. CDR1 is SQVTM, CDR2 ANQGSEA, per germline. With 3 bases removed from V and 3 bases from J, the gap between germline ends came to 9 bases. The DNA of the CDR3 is TGCAGCGTTGAGTCGACAGGCTACGAGCAGTACTTC. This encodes CSVESTGYEQYF.

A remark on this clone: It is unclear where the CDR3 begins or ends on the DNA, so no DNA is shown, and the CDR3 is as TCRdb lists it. The CDR3 reads CSTPGRGPVMKNCFF. The chain couples TRBV10-1 to TRBJ1-4; the D segment call TRBD1 is taken from the table without a DNA check. Ends included, the CDR3 has 15 residues. The germline V gene encodes CDR1 WNHNN and CDR2 SYGVQD (reference sequence).

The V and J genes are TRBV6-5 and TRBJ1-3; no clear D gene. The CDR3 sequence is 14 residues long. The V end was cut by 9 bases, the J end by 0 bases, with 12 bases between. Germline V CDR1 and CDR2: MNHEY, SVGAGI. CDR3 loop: CASQNTFSGNTIYF. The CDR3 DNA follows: TGTGCCAGTCAGAACACCTTCTCTGGAAACACCATATATTTT.

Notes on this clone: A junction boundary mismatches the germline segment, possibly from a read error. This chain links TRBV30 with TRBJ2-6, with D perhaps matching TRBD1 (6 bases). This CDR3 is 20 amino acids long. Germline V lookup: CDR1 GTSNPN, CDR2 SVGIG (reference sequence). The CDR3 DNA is TGTGCCTGGACCAAACAGGTGGGGGCATATCTAGCCTCTGGGGCCAACGGCCTGACTTTC. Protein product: CAWTKQVGAYLASGANGLTF.